At least ten counts were recorded for the clone carrying this TCR beta chain. The antigen remains unidentified. CDR1 and CDR2 from the germline V gene are SGHRS and YFSETQ. V lost 4 bases and J 4 bases, leaving 12 bases between the germline ends. This CDR3 spans 14 amino acids. TCRdb reprocessed the 5' RACE reads with MiXCR, giving one entry per CDR3 protein. The sample has 620,000 or so distinct CDR3 sequences, 9% to 15% seen once. This sample stems from a study of T cells after yellow fever vaccination. Study context: Preparation of the low-cell-number fractions used SMART-Seq v4 Ultra Low Input.

Findings of the study overall: One caveat is that FACS-sorted repertoires could contain abundant clonotypes contaminating from the bulk population. Clones that expanded after primary vaccination mostly reappeared after the booster (around 96% CD4, approximately 87% CD8).

The chain couples TRBV5-1 to TRBJ2-1; D uncertain. The sequence was obtained from a man aged 25-40 years who received the YFV17D yellow fever vaccine. The material was PBMCs, obtained on the day of the yellow fever booster vaccination. The CDR3: CASSVNAMYNEQFF. CDR3 nucleotide sequence: TGCGCCAGCAGCGTGAACGCCATGTACAATGAGCAGTTCTTC.